These 25 T cell receptor beta chains came from one sample sequenced in a study of blood T cells in healthy people across ages. With a J-beta primer mix and a sample-barcoded 5' primer, a second PCR ran about 7 to 11 cycles. TCRdb reprocessed the 5' RACE reads with MiXCR, giving one entry per CDR3 protein. The data hold over 1.5 million distinct CDR3 sequences, with less than 50% observed a single time. Sequencing was done on a sample of blood. The receptors here all came from a woman aged 40-49 years in good health.

Only a few counts were recorded for this clonotype. The chain uses TRBV10-3 and TRBJ1-2; D not resolved. Trimming removed 6 bases at V and 8 bases at J, with 13 bases between. CDR1 ENHRY and CDR2 SYGVKD come from the germline V gene. This CDR3 spans 12 amino acids. The CDR3 sequence is CAISPGLSGYTF. CDR3 in DNA: TGTGCCATCAGCCCCGGCCTCTCGGGCTACACCTTC.

This chain links TRBV20-1 with TRBJ2-1, with 13 positions matching TRBD2. This CDR3 spans 15 amino acids. With 5 bases clipped from V and 6 bases from J, the junction kept 7 bases outside the gene matches. Germline loops: CDR1 DFQATT, CDR2 SNEGSKA (reference sequence). This chain's CDR3 is CSARPRTSGSNEQFF. The CDR3 nucleotides are TGCAGTGCTCGCCCCCGGACTAGCGGGAGCAATGAGCAGTTCTTC.

The chain links TRBV15 to TRBJ1-4; perhaps TRBD1 as D (6 bases). Germline V gives CDR1 LNHNV, CDR2 YYDKDF (reference sequence). V gave up 5 bases and J gave up 4 bases, with 11 bases separating them. The CDR3 loop spans 14 amino acids. CDR3 residues: CATSLGGVNEKLFF. The CDR3 nucleotides are TGTGCCACCAGCCTGGGGGGCGTTAATGAAAAACTGTTTTTT.

This clonotype was found a few times. The chain joins TRBV24-1 to TRBJ2-3; D ambiguous. Germline values: CDR1 KGHDR, CDR2 SFDVKD. There are 14 residues in the CDR3. The ends were cut back, 7 bases at V and 0 bases at J, with 10 bases in the middle. The CDR3, as DNA: TGTGCCACCAGCGCTGGCACTAGCACAGATACGCAGTATTTT. Translating it yields CATSAGTSTDTQYF.

This clonotype has only a few counts. In DNA, the CDR3 is TGCAGTGCTCGTCGGGGGATCTCCTACGAGCAGTACTTC. It specifies CSARRGISYEQYF. The genes are TRBV20-1 and TRBJ2-7; D perhaps matches TRBD2 (6 bases). Trimming took off 5 bases at V and 0 bases at J, with 11 bases between the two ends. Germline V gene lookup returns CDR1 DFQATT and CDR2 SNEGSKA (reference sequence). This CDR3 has 13 amino acids.

Only a few counts were recorded for this clonotype. The chain recombines TRBV10-3 with TRBJ2-1; tentative D call: TRBD2 (5 bases). V lost 4 bases to trimming and J lost 0 bases, with 10 bases between them. Germline V gene data show CDR1 as ENHRY and CDR2 as SYGVKD. This CDR3 spans 15 amino acids. CDR3 DNA: TGTGCCATCAGTGGACTGAGCGGCTCCTACAATGAGCAGTTCTTC. Its translation: CAISGLSGSYNEQFF.

Only one count was recorded for this clonotype. The DNA of the CDR3 is TGCAGTGTTAAAAGAGGGGCAGGGGGCATGGAGACCAAGTACTTC. It encodes CSVKRGAGGMETKYF. The chain combines TRBV20-1 with TRBJ2-4; TRBD1 matches at 8 bases. The germline V gene encodes CDR1 DFQATT and CDR2 SNEGSKA (reference sequence). Trimming at V came to 7 bases and at J to 14 bases, leaving 22 bases not matched to a gene. The CDR3 runs 15 residues.

The chain combines TRBV20-1 with TRBJ2-1, with unresolved D. Per the germline V gene, CDR1 is DFQATT and CDR2 is SNEGSKA (reference sequence). V was pared by 5 bases and J by 1 base, with 15 bases between. The CDR3 consists of 15 residues. The DNA for the CDR3 is TGCAGTGCTCCTGACTCGTTTAGGTCCTACAATGAGCAGTTCTTC. Its protein product is CSAPDSFRSYNEQFF.

The J gene is TRBJ2-7, the V gene TRBV13; 7 nucleotides line up with TRBD1. The CDR3 runs to 14 residues. The germline CDR1 and CDR2 sequences are PRHDT and FYEKMQ (reference sequence). With V trimmed by 6 bases and J by 3 bases, 8 bases remained unmatched. As DNA, the CDR3 is TGTGCCAGCAGTCAACAGGGGACCCTCTACGAGCAGTACTTC. Translation gives CASSQQGTLYEQYF.

In this sample, this clonotype turned up a few times. In DNA form, the CDR3 reads TGTGCCAGCACCAAAGGGACTAACTTCTACGAGCAGTACTTC. This gives the protein CASTKGTNFYEQYF. This chain uses TRBV6-2 or TRBV6-3 with TRBJ2-7, with 7 positions matching TRBD2. Per the germline V gene, CDR1 is MNHEY and CDR2 is SVGEGT. This CDR3 has 14 amino acids. V was clipped by 7 bases and J by 3 bases; unmatched bases: 9.

The rearrangement links TRBV5-1 to TRBJ1-6; weak D call: TRBD1 (5 bases). The V gene lost 4 bases and the J gene lost 10 bases, with 21 bases spanning the gap. Germline lookup yields CDR1 SGHRS and CDR2 YFSETQ. The CDR3 is 16 residues long. The CDR3 DNA reads as TGCGCCAGCAGCGACGGTTCGGCCAGGGTGGGGTCACCCCTCCACTTT. Translating it yields CASSDGSARVGSPLHF.

The chain recombines TRBV18 with TRBJ2-6; D ambiguous. This CDR3 is built from 16 residues. The V end was cut by 3 bases, the J end by 0 bases, with 9 bases between. Looked up from germline, CDR1 is KGHSH and CDR2 is LQKENI. CDR3 sequence: CASSPVSGSGANVLTF. CDR3 nucleotide sequence: TGTGCCAGCTCACCTGTAAGTGGCTCTGGGGCCAACGTCCTGACTTTC.

CDR3 coding DNA: TGTGCCACCAGTGATTTTTCGGGGGGCGGCTACACCTTC. It specifies CATSDFSGGGYTF. This rearrangement joins TRBV24-1 to TRBJ1-2, with TRBD1 as a possible D gene (6 bases). The CDR3 totals 13 residues. Germline CDR1 KGHDR, CDR2 SFDVKD. Trimming cost V 1 base and J 8 bases, with 10 bases left between them.

The chain is built from TRBV27 and TRBJ2-1; 9 nucleotides line up with TRBD1. With 7 bases clipped from V and 7 bases from J, the junction kept 8 bases outside the gene matches. The CDR3 has 14 residues. Germline V CDR1 and CDR2: MNHEY, SMNVEV (reference sequence). CDR3 in DNA: TGTGCCAGCAAACCGGGACAGGGTGTTAATGAGCAGTTCTTC. As protein: CASKPGQGVNEQFF.

This clonotype was seen a few times. CDR3 sequence reads: CASSSGRSNEQFF. As DNA, the CDR3 is TGTGCCAGCAGCTCGGGCCGCTCCAATGAGCAGTTCTTC. The rearrangement uses TRBV7-8 and TRBJ2-1; D unresolved. Germline V gene sequence: CDR1 SGHVS, CDR2 FQNEAQ. Trimming left V 4 bases short and J 6 bases short, with 10 bases between. The CDR3 consists of 13 residues.

This clonotype was observed once. The gene calls are TRBV20-1 and TRBJ2-4, with 7 bases lining up with TRBD2. The DNA end favors TRBJ2-7, so the J call may be wrong. Germline lookup yields CDR1 DFQATT and CDR2 SNEGSKA (reference sequence). The CDR3 is made up of 15 amino acids. Here the CDR3 reads CSARSPSGASYEQYF. The CDR3 DNA follows: TGCAGTGCTAGATCCCCGAGCGGGGCTTCCTACGAGCAGTACTTC.

Written as DNA, the CDR3 is TGCAGCGTTAAATCACAGGAGAATTTTAACTATGGCTACACCTTC. This encodes CSVKSQENFNYGYTF. The V gene is TRBV29-1, the J gene TRBJ1-2; D perhaps matches TRBD1 (5 bases). CDR1 is SQVTM and CDR2 is ANQGSEA in the germline V gene. V lost 5 bases, J lost 1 base, and 17 bases lay in between. This CDR3 contains 15 residues.

This clonotype showed up just a few times. The genes are TRBV10-3 and TRBJ1-1; a weak D match, TRBD1 (5 bases). CDR3 length: 15 amino acids. V lost 9 bases, J lost 0 bases, and 17 bases lay in between. Germline V gives CDR1 ENHRY, CDR2 SYGVKD. The CDR3 coding sequence is TGTGCCATTAAAGGTACAGGCACGATGAACACTGAAGCTTTCTTT. Its translation: CAIKGTGTMNTEAFF.

The chain employs TRBV12-3 or TRBV12-4 and TRBJ2-6; D remains unclear. The CDR3 is 16 residues long. V was trimmed by 6 bases and J by 0 bases, leaving 12 bases between them. This CDR3 reads CASSLTRISGANVLTF. As DNA, the CDR3 is TGTGCCAGCAGCCTGACACGTATCTCTGGGGCCAACGTCCTGACTTTC.

In this sample, this clonotype turned up once. J is TRBJ1-5 and V is TRBV12-3 or TRBV12-4; D is ambiguous. V was trimmed by 5 bases and J by 7 bases, leaving 21 bases between them. This CDR3 contains 16 residues. The DNA for the CDR3 is TGTGCCAGCAGTGCTCGCCTCGCCTCGATGGGACAGCCCCAGCATTTT. Protein product: CASSARLASMGQPQHF.

The chain couples TRBV7-9 to TRBJ2-7; 9 nucleotides line up with TRBD1. CDR3 length: 13 residues. CDR1 and CDR2 from the germline V gene are SEHNR and FQNEAQ (reference sequence). V shed 4 bases and J 4 bases; nucleotides not matched to a gene: 2. The CDR3 DNA follows: TGTGCCAGCAGCTGGGACAGGGTGTACGAGCAGTACTTC. It encodes CASSWDRVYEQYF.

This clonotype was detected only once. The chain has TRBV4-1 and TRBJ1-2; D is unclear. This CDR3 is built from 12 residues. The V gene's germline CDR1 is MGHRA and CDR2 YSYEKL. With 1 base removed from V and 10 bases from J, the gap between germline ends came to 10 bases. The CDR3 protein is CASSQGGSHYTF. In nucleotides, the CDR3 is TGCGCCAGCAGCCAAGGTGGCAGTCACTACACCTTC.

The gene calls are TRBV7-2 and TRBJ2-1; D not resolved. Trimming pared 6 bases from V and 3 bases from J, leaving 15 bases between. In germline, CDR1 is SGHTA, CDR2 FQGNSA. This CDR3 has 15 amino acids. The CDR3 nucleotides are TGTGCCAGCAGGCGCTCGACGGGCGACTACAATGAGCAGTTCTTC. It specifies CASRRSTGDYNEQFF.

The chain recombines TRBV21-1 with TRBJ1-2; the table gives TRBD1 as D, unverified against the DNA. TRBV21-1 is recorded as a pseudogene. The CDR3 is 15 residues long. The CDR3 here is CASSKDNLGGGGYTF. DNA for the CDR3: TGTGCCAGCAGCAAAGATAATCTAGGGGGTGGTGGCTACACCTTC.

V usage is TRBV7-9 and J usage is TRBJ2-1; 11 bases are shared with TRBD2. The CDR3 loop spans 17 amino acids. Per the germline V gene, CDR1 is SEHNR and CDR2 is FQNEAQ (reference sequence). The V segment lost 5 bases and the J segment 9 bases; nucleotides outside the gene matches: 15. The DNA of the CDR3 is TGTGCCAGCAGCCCCCCCAGACTAGCGGGGCAGTCCAGTGAGCAGTTCTTC. The encoded protein is CASSPPRLAGQSSEQFF.